This T cell receptor beta chain derives from a study of shared clonotypes between healthy human individuals. Overall study findings and caveats: Sequencing depth was expected to influence donor clonotype sharing.

Each sorted subset replicate got 200 ng genomic DNA, tens of thousands of genomes. The repertoire was sequenced with immunoSEQ multiplex PCR; TCRdb's copy has only in-frame clones and lacks some. The sample consists of around 510,000 clones, around 96% of them appearing once. On this clone: Antigen: not known.

Donors were healthy HIV-negative adults without recent acute infections or vaccinations. This sequence was found in a woman between 25 and 40 years old in good health. Material for sequencing was naive CD4+ T cells sorted from blood. The subset here: CD45RA+ positively selected.

The CDR3 reads CASSIQGQGEQFF. CDR3 nucleotides: TGTGCCAGCAGTATACAGGGACAGGGTGAGCAGTTCTTC. The chain recombines TRBV28 with TRBJ2-1, with 9 bases that match TRBD1. V lost 5 bases to trimming and J lost 9 bases; unmatched junction nucleotides: 5. Germline V gene lookup returns CDR1 MDHEN and CDR2 SYDVKM. The CDR3 has 13 amino acids.